The 25 T cell receptor beta chains below come from one sample, sequenced in a study of blood T cells in healthy people across ages. Combining a sample-barcoded 5' primer with a J-beta primer mix, a second PCR ran for roughly 6 to 12 cycles. MiXCR, applied by TCRdb to the 5' RACE reads, yields one record per CDR3 protein. The sample lists some 550,000 distinct CDR3 sequences; roughly 48% were seen once. The specimen sequenced was blood. The source of these receptors is a man of 80 years or more in good health.

V and J are TRBV7-2 and TRBJ2-3; TRBD1 or TRBD2 may be the D gene (5 bases each). Trimming took off 0 bases at V and 5 bases at J, with 18 bases between the two ends. This CDR3 is built from 17 residues. Germline assignment: CDR1 SGHTA and CDR2 FQGNSA. The CDR3: CASSLAFPGGTGDTQYF. DNA for the CDR3: TGTGCCAGCAGCTTAGCTTTCCCCGGTGGGACGGGAGATACGCAGTATTTT. Supplemented by reference TRBV7-2 and TRBJ2-3, the full variable domain reads GAGVSQSPSNKVTEKGKDVELRCDPISGHTALYWYRQSLGQGLEFLIYFQGNSAPDKSGLPSDRFSAERTGGSVSTLTIQRTQQEDSAVYLCASSLAFPGGTGDTQYFGPGTRLTVL.

This clonotype turned up a few times. The chain uses TRBV7-2 and TRBJ1-2; D remains unclear. Trimming cost V 5 bases and J 7 bases, with 26 bases left between them. Germline V CDR1 and CDR2: SGHTA, FQGNSA. This CDR3 has 17 residues. The CDR3 DNA follows: TGTGCCAGCAGCACGCAGGCCCCAAAGGGCGACCCTATTGGCTACACCTTC. This encodes CASSTQAPKGDPIGYTF.

The chain carries TRBV20-1 and TRBJ1-1, with D perhaps matching TRBD1 (6 bases). Germline V gene sequence: CDR1 DFQATT, CDR2 SNEGSKA (reference sequence). CDR3 length equals 13 residues. Trimming stripped 5 bases from V and 6 bases from J, with 16 bases between. CDR3 in DNA: TGCAGTGCTTCACCAGGGGTGTGGGCTGAAGCTTTCTTT. This codes for CSASPGVWAEAFF.

This clonotype turned up a few times. The J gene is TRBJ2-7, the V gene TRBV27; the D gene could be TRBD1 or TRBD2 (5 bases each). CDR1 and CDR2 (germline): MNHEY, SMNVEV (reference sequence). Trimming shortened V by 11 bases and J by 2 bases, and 16 bases separated the two germline ends. This CDR3 contains 13 residues. CDR3 residues: CAAGPQTAYEQYF. The CDR3 DNA reads TGTGCCGCGGGTCCACAGACAGCCTACGAGCAGTACTTC.

This clonotype was detected a few times. V usage is TRBV29-1 and J usage is TRBJ1-2, with a weak D call TRBD1 (5 bases). V lost 1 base, J lost 9 bases, and 12 bases lay in between. Germline V lookup: CDR1 SQVTM, CDR2 ANQGSEA. This CDR3 has 12 residues. Written as DNA, the CDR3 is TGCAGCGTTGAAGCGGCAGGGCGTCGCTACACCTTC. Residues: CSVEAAGRRYTF.

This chain connects TRBV20-1 to TRBJ2-5; perhaps TRBD2 as D (5 bases). Looked up from germline, CDR1 is DFQATT and CDR2 is SNEGSKA (reference sequence). V lost 2 bases and J 11 bases, leaving 24 bases between the germline ends. The CDR3 sequence is 15 residues long. Here the CDR3 DNA reads TGCAGTGCTAGACGTTCCGGGATTCTTTACAATGAGCAGTACTTC. It translates to CSARRSGILYNEQYF.

The gene calls are TRBV29-1 and TRBJ1-1, with D hard to call. The CDR3 is 11 residues long. Trimming removed 5 bases from V and 5 bases from J, with 9 bases in between. Germline values: CDR1 SQVTM, CDR2 ANQGSEA. CDR3 bases: TGCAGCGTTAGGGAACAGACTGAAGCTTTCTTT. Translating it yields CSVREQTEAFF.

The rearrangement joins TRBV6-2 or TRBV6-3 to TRBJ2-7; 7 bases map to TRBD1. The germline gives CDR1 MNHEY, CDR2 SVGEGT. The length of the CDR3 is 16 residues. Losses at the gene ends were 2 bases for V and 7 bases for J; bases not matched to a gene: 14. Here the CDR3 DNA reads TGTGCCAGCAGTTACGGTGGGACAGTCCCCAGAGGGGAGCAGTACTTC. It specifies CASSYGGTVPRGEQYF.

In this sample, this clonotype turned up a few times. The CDR3 DNA reads as TGTGCCAGCAGTCTTACTAGCGCCTTCTCCTACGAGCAGTACTTC. It specifies CASSLTSAFSYEQYF. The rearrangement links TRBV28 to TRBJ2-7; 7 positions match TRBD2. J gave up 0 bases and V 5 bases, and 7 bases lay outside the gene matches. The CDR3 is 15 amino acids. The V gene's germline CDR1 is MDHEN and CDR2 SYDVKM.

This clonotype was seen ten or more times. This chain connects TRBV12-3 or TRBV12-4 to TRBJ1-1; D might be TRBD1 (6 bases). The CDR3 consists of 13 residues. Trimming shortened V by 5 bases and J by 5 bases, and 12 bases separated the two germline ends. The CDR3: CASSRGARTEAFF. In nucleotides, the CDR3 is TGTGCCAGCAGTCGGGGGGCGAGGACTGAAGCTTTCTTT.

V is TRBV20-1 and J is TRBJ2-5, with 8 bases aligning to TRBD1. The length of the CDR3 is 12 residues. With V trimmed by 6 bases and J by 5 bases, 5 bases remained unmatched. Germline V gene lookup returns CDR1 DFQATT and CDR2 SNEGSKA (reference sequence). This CDR3 reads CSAARGLETQYF. For the CDR3, the DNA is TGCAGTGCCGCCAGGGGGCTGGAGACCCAGTACTTC.

Of note for this clonotype: One base away lies a much larger clone, so this may be a sequencing read error. This chain joins TRBV7-9 and TRBJ2-1; D remains ambiguous. The CDR3 covers 16 residues. Per the germline V gene, CDR1 is SEHNR and CDR2 is FQNEAQ (reference sequence). Trimming removed 3 bases from V and 3 bases from J, with 15 bases in between. The CDR3 protein is CASSFPGRRYYNEQFF. The CDR3 DNA reads TGTGCCAGCAGCTTCCCCGGGCGAAGGTACTACAATGAGCAGTTCTTC.

The chain carries TRBV28 and TRBJ1-1; D gene unclear. The germline CDR1 and CDR2 sequences are MDHEN and SYDVKM. Trimming left V 7 bases short and J 3 bases short, with 6 bases between. The CDR3 spans 11 residues. CDR3 in amino acids: CASTGDTEAFF. CDR3 sequence (DNA): TGTGCCAGCACCGGAGACACTGAAGCTTTCTTT.

The gene calls are TRBV4-3 and TRBJ2-2; D is unresolved. There are 15 residues in the CDR3. Per the germline V gene, CDR1 is LGHNA and CDR2 is YSLEER. V lost 1 base and J lost 0, with 6 bases in between. This chain's CDR3 is CASSQGFPNTGELFF. The CDR3 DNA follows: TGCGCCAGCAGCCAAGGTTTCCCGAACACCGGGGAGCTGTTTTTT.

A note on this clonotype: Germline is not matched at one junction end, which may reflect a read error. This sequence joins TRBV7-9 and TRBJ1-5; TRBD1 matches 10 bases. This CDR3 comprises 15 residues. Germline CDR1 is SEHNR and CDR2 is FQNEAQ (reference sequence). CDR3 bases: TGTACCAGCAGCTACGGGACAGGGGGCAATCAGCCCCAGCATTTT. Amino acids: CTSSYGTGGNQPQHF.

The rearrangement uses TRBV29-1 and TRBJ2-1; weak D call: TRBD1 (6 bases). The CDR3 spans 13 residues. CDR1 is SQVTM and CDR2 is ANQGSEA in the germline V gene. Trimming cost V 8 bases and J 4 bases, with 15 bases left between them. CDR3 bases: TGCAGCTCGGGAAGGGACACTTACAATGAGCAGTTCTTC. Its protein product is CSSGRDTYNEQFF.

The genes are TRBV12-3 or TRBV12-4 and TRBJ2-1; D is ambiguous. The CDR3 has 15 amino acids. V lost 6 bases and J lost 3, with 15 bases in between. This chain's CDR3 is CASRMNPHLYNEQFF. CDR3 nucleotide sequence: TGTGCCAGCAGAATGAACCCTCATCTCTACAATGAGCAGTTCTTC.

This clonotype was seen a few times. The chain uses TRBV9 and TRBJ2-2, with 7 positions matching TRBD2. Germline V gene lookup returns CDR1 SGDLS and CDR2 YYNGEE. V lost 3 bases, J lost 5 bases, and 7 bases stayed unmatched. The CDR3 length is 15 residues. As DNA, the CDR3 is TGTGCCAGCAGCGCCGAGCGGGATTGGACCGGGGAGCTGTTTTTT. It yields the protein CASSAERDWTGELFF.

The rearrangement links TRBV7-2 to TRBJ1-1, with a possible D match to TRBD1 (6 bases). Trimming left V 5 bases short and J 3 bases short, with 16 bases between. Looked up from germline, CDR1 is SGHTA and CDR2 is FQGNSA. The CDR3 covers 15 residues. The CDR3, as DNA: TGTGCCAGCAGCCCAAGCGGGGGCATAGACACTGAAGCTTTCTTT. Translating gives CASSPSGGIDTEAFF.

The chain has TRBV10-3 and TRBJ2-7, with 10 positions matching TRBD1. J lost 5 bases, V lost 6 bases, and 7 bases had no gene match. Germline V lookup: CDR1 ENHRY, CDR2 SYGVKD. The CDR3 spans 14 residues. This CDR3 is CAIRPGTGVHEQYF. The CDR3 nucleotides are TGTGCCATCAGGCCCGGGACAGGGGTGCACGAGCAGTACTTC.

Only a few counts were recorded for this clonotype. This rearrangement joins TRBV20-1 to TRBJ2-1, with 10 bases matching TRBD2. CDR3 length: 15 residues. V shed 6 bases, J shed 0 bases, and the junction held 5 bases outside the gene matches. Per germline, CDR1 DFQATT and CDR2 SNEGSKA (reference sequence). The CDR3 nucleotides are TGCAGTGCCCGGACTAGCGGAAGCTCCTACAATGAGCAGTTCTTC. This codes for CSARTSGSSYNEQFF.

The chain combines TRBV20-1 with TRBJ2-1, with D unclear. Germline V gene lookup returns CDR1 DFQATT and CDR2 SNEGSKA (reference sequence). Trimming stripped 5 bases from V and 9 bases from J, with 17 bases between. The CDR3 length is 13 residues. The CDR3 DNA sequence: TGCAGTGCTGACCAGGACGGGTATGGTGAGCAGTTCTTC. Translating gives CSADQDGYGEQFF.

As for this clonotype: A read error may be the cause here, since a much bigger clone is one base away. The chain joins TRBV6-6 to TRBJ2-7; D not certain. Germline-derived CDR1 and CDR2 are MNHNY and SVGAGI (reference sequence). Trimming pared 5 bases from V and 3 bases from J, leaving 11 bases between. The CDR3 covers 13 residues. The CDR3 DNA is TGTGCCAGCAGTGATGAGGTAAACTACGAGCAGTACTTC. This gives the protein CASSDEVNYEQYF.

In its sample, this clonotype was seen many times. The chain recombines TRBV6-6 with TRBJ2-7; the D is unclear. With 9 bases removed from V and 5 bases from J, the gap between germline ends came to 23 bases. CDR3 size: 15 residues. Per the germline V gene, CDR1 is MNHNY and CDR2 is SVGAGI (reference sequence). This CDR3 is CASRSSGAEYDEQYF. The DNA of the CDR3 is TGTGCCAGTAGGTCTTCGGGCGCGGAATACGACGAGCAGTACTTC.

V is TRBV20-1 and J is TRBJ2-3; D is possibly TRBD1 (7 bases). The germline CDR1 and CDR2 sequences are DFQATT and SNEGSKA (reference sequence). This CDR3 has 12 amino acids. The V end lost 5 bases, the J end lost 6 bases, and 12 bases lay between the germline ends. The CDR3 sequence: CSAPTGRDTQYF. CDR3 coding DNA: TGCAGTGCTCCGACAGGGAGGGATACGCAGTATTTT.